This T cell receptor (beta chain) was found in a study of CD8 T cells in Susac syndrome. CDR3 length equals 13 residues. Germline values: CDR1 MNHEY, CDR2 SMNVEV (reference sequence). The ends lost 6 bases at V and 7 bases at J; junction bases unmatched: 6. The authors reverse transcribed roughly 0.5 to 1 ug RNA with random hexamers. MiXCR, applied by TCRdb to the immunoSEQ multiplex PCR reads, yields one record per CDR3 protein. This table holds about 200,000 distinct CDR3 sequences, approximately 90% found once. Study-wide results and caveats: The study conceded that its TCR sequencing and HLA analysis involved relatively few individuals.

A word on this clonotype: Its antigen remains unidentified.

The clonotype comes from a human donor with multiple sclerosis. The sample comprised CD8+ T cells from PBMCs. This chain links TRBV27 with TRBJ2-1; the match to TRBD1 covers 7 bases. The CDR3 protein is CASRVQGWNEQFF. The CDR3 DNA reads as TGTGCCAGCAGAGTACAGGGGTGGAATGAGCAGTTCTTC.